This entry describes one T cell receptor beta chain. Sequencing was performed with immunoSEQ multiplex PCR; in TCRdb, only in-frame clones are kept and a portion is missing. Here the sample spans roughly 290,000 clones, over 75% being singletons. The CDR3 contains 16 residues. J was trimmed by 0 bases and V by 10 bases; bases with no gene match: 8. CDR1 and CDR2 (germline): LNHDA, SQIVND (reference sequence). These data originate in a study of blood T cell repertoires in COVID-19. Across the study: The analysed material was cDNA or gDNA that came from T cells, B-cell-depleted T cells, or PBMCs.

This clonotype was obtained from a woman aged 30 to 39 who had recovered from COVID-19. Sequencing was performed on PBMCs or T cells enriched from blood (not recorded which). V and J are TRBV19 and TRBJ2-2, with 10 bases that match TRBD1. The chain's CDR3 is CATKDRGAANTGELFF. In nucleotides, the CDR3 is TGTGCCACCAAGGACAGGGGGGCCGCGAACACCGGGGAGCTGTTTTTT.